The 3 T cell receptor beta chains in this list originate from one sample, sequenced in a study of blood T cell repertoires in COVID-19 (dated by TCRdb to 2020 to 2022). The method was the immunoSEQ multiplex PCR assay. TCRdb retrieved this table from immuneACCESS and kept in-frame rearrangements only. Not all clones are present; in checked studies, unresolved V genes account for under half, and no reason is known for the remainder. For this sample the table gives more than 150,000 clones, of which 80% to 90% were detected only once. The ten largest clones capture about an eighth of the sample. Sequenced: PBMCs or T cells enriched from blood (not recorded which). The receptors originated from a man in his forties who had recovered from COVID-19.

The J gene is TRBJ1-3, the V gene TRBV7-3; D ambiguous. CDR1 and CDR2 from the germline V gene are SGHTA and FQGTGA. V gave up 2 bases and J gave up 0 bases, with 20 bases separating them. This CDR3 has 19 amino acids. CDR3 sequence: CASSLAGGSLTHSGNTIYF. CDR3 coding DNA: TGTGCCAGCAGCTTAGCCGGTGGCAGCCTGACTCACTCTGGAAACACCATATATTTT.

The rearrangement uses TRBV28 and TRBJ2-5; 7 positions match TRBD2. The CDR3 length is 13 residues. The germline V gene has CDR1 MDHEN and CDR2 SYDVKM. V dropped 7 bases and J dropped 3; count of bases not matched to a gene: 5. The CDR3 reads CASTTLAEETQYF. DNA for the CDR3: TGTGCCAGCACCACCCTAGCGGAAGAGACCCAGTACTTC.

The rearrangement joins TRBV19 to TRBJ1-2; a weak D match, TRBD1 (5 bases). CDR1 is LNHDA and CDR2 is SQIVND in the germline V gene (reference sequence). Deletions cut 2 bases from V and 7 bases from J, with 11 bases between. This CDR3 region has 13 residues. The CDR3 here is CASSIQGRGGYTF. DNA for the CDR3: TGTGCCAGTAGTATACAGGGAAGAGGTGGCTACACCTTC.